This entry lists 22 T cell receptor beta chains sequenced from one sample in a study of blood T cell repertoires in COVID-19. Clones were sequenced by immunoSEQ multiplex PCR, and TCRdb holds only the in-frame ones, with some missing. The table has approximately 76,000 clones, roughly 89% seen once. The sample was peripheral blood. These receptors originate from a man aged 30-40 years with acute or convalescent COVID-19.

The rearrangement uses TRBV5-1 and TRBJ2-3, with 7 positions matching TRBD2. J gave up 7 bases and V 6 bases, and 8 bases lay outside the gene matches. This CDR3 region has 13 residues. Germline V gene data show CDR1 as SGHRS and CDR2 as YFSETQ. The CDR3 here is CASKGGQGNTQYF. Written as DNA, the CDR3 is TGCGCCAGCAAGGGAGGGCAGGGAAATACGCAGTATTTT.

The V gene is TRBV9, the J gene TRBJ2-3, with D possibly matching TRBD2 (5 bases). The germline gives CDR1 SGDLS, CDR2 YYNGEE. Trimming took 4 bases from V and 1 from J, leaving 19 bases between them. CDR3 length: 17 amino acids. The CDR3 reads CASSSPGGQAGTDTQYF. The CDR3 bases are TGTGCCAGCAGCTCCCCGGGCGGGCAGGCGGGCACAGATACGCAGTATTTT. The full variable domain, its missing parts supplied by reference TRBV9 and TRBJ2-3, is DSGVTQTPKHLITATGQRVTLRCSPRSGDLSVYWYQQSLDQGLQFLIQYYNGEERAKGNILERFSAQQFPDLHSELNLSSLELGDSALYFCASSSPGGQAGTDTQYFGPGTRLTVL.

V and J are TRBV12-3 or TRBV12-4 and TRBJ1-2; tentatively, D is TRBD1 (5 bases). V lost 5 bases and J 2 bases, leaving 9 bases between the germline ends. The length of the CDR3 is 13 residues. As DNA, the CDR3 is TGTGCCAGCAGTCATCCAGGGAACTATGGCTACACCTTC. This gives the protein CASSHPGNYGYTF.

This clone was detected only once. The chain uses TRBV28 and TRBJ1-2; D is ambiguous. The CDR3 has 15 amino acids. CDR1 is MDHEN, CDR2 SYDVKM, per germline. V lost 2 bases to trimming and J lost 4 bases, with 14 bases between them. The CDR3 here is CASSLQGGEGYGYTF. The CDR3 DNA reads TGTGCCAGCAGTTTACAAGGCGGGGAGGGCTATGGCTACACCTTC.

This chain connects TRBV19 to TRBJ2-4, with D possibly TRBD2 on 6 matching bases. This CDR3 is built from 15 residues. Germline CDR1 LNHDA, CDR2 SQIVND (reference sequence). V was pared by 4 bases and J by 7 bases, with 17 bases between. CDR3 in amino acids: CASSNDRGGVNIQYF. As DNA, the CDR3 is TGTGCCAGTAGTAATGACCGAGGAGGGGTGAACATTCAGTACTTC.

The table lists this clone with many counts. The chain has TRBV10-2 and TRBJ1-1; D ambiguous. The V and J ends lost 8 bases and 0 bases respectively, with 10 bases between them. Germline CDR1 reads WSHSY; CDR2 reads SAAADI. The CDR3 runs 13 residues. In DNA, the CDR3 is TGCGCCAGCGGAGGGCAGATGAACACTGAAGCTTTCTTT. Protein sequence: CASGGQMNTEAFF.

This chain links TRBV16 with TRBJ1-5; a weak D match, TRBD1 (5 bases). Germline V CDR1 and CDR2: KGHSY, FQNENV. CDR3 length equals 15 residues. Deletions cut 2 bases from V and 7 bases from J, with 15 bases between. CDR3 in amino acids: CASSQGRSPGQPQHF. The CDR3 DNA follows: TGTGCCAGCAGCCAAGGTCGCAGCCCAGGGCAGCCCCAGCATTTT.

This rearrangement joins TRBV7-9 to TRBJ1-1, with D possibly being TRBD1 (6 bases). Trimming stripped 5 bases from V and 11 bases from J, with 15 bases between. The CDR3 spans 12 residues. Germline V gives CDR1 SEHNR, CDR2 FQNEAQ (reference sequence). CDR3 residues: CASSPSDRYAFF. The CDR3 bases are TGTGCCAGCAGCCCCAGCGACAGGTACGCTTTCTTT.

The chain employs TRBV6-1 and TRBJ2-7; 7 positions agree with TRBD2. Germline assignment: CDR1 MNHNS and CDR2 SASEGT. CDR3 length equals 12 residues. V lost 3 bases, J lost 7 bases, and 3 bases stayed unmatched. CDR3 in DNA: TGTGCCAGCAGTGACAGGCGGGAGGAGCAGTACTTC. Translation: CASSDRREEQYF.

CDR3 in amino acids: CASDRNNNSPLHF. The CDR3, as DNA: TGTGCCAGCGACAGGAATAATAATTCACCCCTCCACTTT. J is TRBJ1-6 and V is TRBV6-5, with D possibly being TRBD1 (6 bases). V was clipped by 8 bases and J by 5 bases, with 10 bases between them. Germline V gene lookup returns CDR1 MNHEY and CDR2 SVGAGI. The CDR3 consists of 13 residues.

The J gene is TRBJ2-2, the V gene TRBV30; 8 nucleotides match TRBD2. With 3 bases clipped from V and 4 bases from J, the junction kept 7 bases outside the gene matches. CDR1 and CDR2 (germline): GTSNPN, SVGIG (reference sequence). The CDR3 sequence is 15 residues long. The CDR3 region is CAWSARTSFTGELFF. The CDR3 DNA follows: TGTGCCTGGAGCGCCAGGACTAGCTTCACCGGGGAGCTGTTTTTT.

The chain joins TRBV27 to TRBJ2-7; 10 bases match TRBD2. Trimming at V came to 1 base and at J to 4 bases, leaving 7 bases not matched to a gene. The CDR3 contains 16 residues. CDR1 MNHEY and CDR2 SMNVEV come from the germline V gene (reference sequence). The CDR3 DNA sequence: TGTGCCAGCAGTTTATACGGTAGCGGGAGGATGTACGAGCAGTACTTC. It is translated as CASSLYGSGRMYEQYF.

The V and J genes are TRBV28 and TRBJ2-1, with 7 bases fitting TRBD2. The length of the CDR3 is 15 residues. Germline V lookup: CDR1 MDHEN, CDR2 SYDVKM. The V segment lost 6 bases and the J segment 6 bases; nucleotides outside the gene matches: 11. In DNA, the CDR3 is TGTGCCAGCAGGCCTCTTCGGGAGGCCCGCAATGAGCAGTTCTTC. Translation gives CASRPLREARNEQFF.

The chain carries TRBV30 and TRBJ2-1; 7 positions match TRBD2. V lost 5 bases to trimming and J lost 5 bases; unmatched junction nucleotides: 6. Germline V lookup: CDR1 GTSNPN, CDR2 SVGIG (reference sequence). There are 13 residues in the CDR3. The CDR3 sequence is CAWSLAANNEQFF. CDR3 in DNA: TGTGCCTGGTCGCTAGCGGCAAACAATGAGCAGTTCTTC.

In this sample, this clone turned up a few times. The V and J genes are TRBV19 and TRBJ1-6; 7 bases map to TRBD1. The CDR3 has 15 amino acids. Germline CDR1 reads LNHDA; CDR2 reads SQIVND (reference sequence). V dropped 5 bases and J dropped 8; count of bases not matched to a gene: 9. The CDR3 region has the DNA TGTGCCAGTAGTTCGGGGAGCAGGGGGTATTCACCCCTCCACTTT. This translates into CASSSGSRGYSPLHF.

This clone came up a few times. V gene TRBV5-8 combines with J gene TRBJ2-7, with 9 nucleotides matching TRBD1. This CDR3 is 13 amino acids long. Germline V gene data show CDR1 as SGHTS and CDR2 as YDEGEE. Trimming removed 6 bases from V and 6 bases from J; junction bases left unmatched: 7. The chain's CDR3 is CASIYNRGREQYF. DNA for the CDR3: TGTGCCAGCATCTACAACAGGGGGCGCGAGCAGTACTTC.

V usage is TRBV6-5 and J usage is TRBJ1-3, with D unresolved. Trimming cost V 0 bases and J 2 bases, with 8 bases left between them. Per the germline V gene, CDR1 is MNHEY and CDR2 is SVGAGI. This CDR3 comprises 15 residues. The CDR3, as DNA: TGTGCCAGCAGTTACTCGTGGGAGGCTGGAAACACCATATATTTT. This codes for CASSYSWEAGNTIYF.

This clone occurred once. V gene TRBV7-9 combines with J gene TRBJ2-1; TRBD2 agrees at 9 bases. The CDR3 length is 14 residues. Germline CDR1 is SEHNR and CDR2 is FQNEAQ (reference sequence). The ends lost 8 bases at V and 8 bases at J; junction bases unmatched: 10. CDR3 loop: CASGREGRWDEQFF. The CDR3 coding sequence is TGTGCCAGCGGGCGGGAGGGGAGGTGGGATGAGCAGTTCTTC.

The chain carries TRBV5-5 and TRBJ1-1; no clear D. There are 13 residues in the CDR3. V lost 2 bases to trimming and J lost 1 base, with 6 bases between them. Germline CDR1 SGHKS, CDR2 YYEKEE (reference sequence). In nucleotides, the CDR3 is TGTGCCAGCAGCTTCAATAGGAACACTGAAGCTTTCTTT. It translates to CASSFNRNTEAFF. Full variable domain (missing parts from reference TRBV5-5 and TRBJ1-1): DAGVTQSPTHLIKTRGQQVTLRCSPISGHKSVSWYQQVLGQGPQFIFQYYEKEERGRGNFPDRFSARQFPNYSSELNVNALLLGDSALYLCASSFNRNTEAFFGQGTRLTVV.

J is TRBJ1-2 and V is TRBV5-4; D is possibly TRBD1 (6 bases). The V and J ends lost 2 bases and 8 bases respectively, with 13 bases between them. The germline gives CDR1 SGHNT, CDR2 YYREEE (reference sequence). There are 13 residues in the CDR3. CDR3 sequence reads: CASSFRGAPGYTF. Here the CDR3 DNA reads TGTGCCAGCAGCTTTCGGGGGGCGCCGGGCTACACCTTC.

The rearrangement uses TRBV7-9 and TRBJ1-2; 8 positions agree with TRBD1. CDR3 length: 15 amino acids. The V gene end was trimmed by 4 bases and the J gene end by 4 bases; junction bases not matched to a gene: 8. Looked up from germline, CDR1 is SEHNR and CDR2 is FQNEAQ (reference sequence). CDR3 in amino acids: CASSSTGAISYGYTF. CDR3 bases: TGTGCCAGCAGCTCGACAGGGGCGATTTCCTATGGCTACACCTTC.

Regarding this clone: At one boundary the junction diverges from the germline segment, which might be a read error. CDR3 nucleotides: TGTGCCACCTCAGGTTCTACAGGAATGAACGAGCAGTACTTC. Protein: CATSGSTGMNEQYF. The chain joins TRBV18 to TRBJ2-7; maybe TRBD1 (5 bases). The CDR3 covers 14 residues. CDR1 and CDR2 from the germline V gene are KGHSH and LQKENI.